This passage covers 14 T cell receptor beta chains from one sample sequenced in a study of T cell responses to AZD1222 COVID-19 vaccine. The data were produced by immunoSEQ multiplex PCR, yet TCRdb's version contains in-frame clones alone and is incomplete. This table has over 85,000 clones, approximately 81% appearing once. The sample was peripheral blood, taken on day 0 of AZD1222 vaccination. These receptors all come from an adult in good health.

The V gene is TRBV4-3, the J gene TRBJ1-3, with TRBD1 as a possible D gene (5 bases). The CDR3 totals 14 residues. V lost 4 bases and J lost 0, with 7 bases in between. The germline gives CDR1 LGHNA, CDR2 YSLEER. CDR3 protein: CASSRGDSGNTIYF. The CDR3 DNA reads TGCGCCAGCAGCCGGGGGGACTCTGGAAACACCATATATTTT.

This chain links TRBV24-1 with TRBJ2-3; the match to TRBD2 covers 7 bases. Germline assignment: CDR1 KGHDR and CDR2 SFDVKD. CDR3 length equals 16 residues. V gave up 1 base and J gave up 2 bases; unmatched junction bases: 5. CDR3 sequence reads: CATSDFGGGVTDTQYF. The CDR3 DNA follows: TGTGCCACCAGTGATTTTGGCGGGGGAGTCACAGATACGCAGTATTTT.

The CDR3 DNA sequence: TGTGCCACCGGCAGTTACTATGGCTACACCTTC. Translated, it gives CATGSYYGYTF. The genes are TRBV24-1 and TRBJ1-2; the D is unclear. There are 11 residues in the CDR3. Trimming pared 9 bases from V and 3 bases from J, leaving 7 bases between. Germline lookup yields CDR1 KGHDR and CDR2 SFDVKD.

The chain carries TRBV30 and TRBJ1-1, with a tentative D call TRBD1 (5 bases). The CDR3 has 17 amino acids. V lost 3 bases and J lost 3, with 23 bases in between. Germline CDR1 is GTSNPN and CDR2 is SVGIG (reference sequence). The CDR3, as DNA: TGTGCCTGGAGGGAAAACAGGCCAAACCTACCTTACACTGAAGCTTTCTTT. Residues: CAWRENRPNLPYTEAFF. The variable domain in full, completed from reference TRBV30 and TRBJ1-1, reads SQTIHQWPATLVQPVGSPLSLECTVEGTSNPNLYWYRQAAGRGLQLLFYSVGIGQISSEVPQNLSASRPQDRQFILSSKKLLLSDSGFYLCAWRENRPNLPYTEAFFGQGTRLTVV.

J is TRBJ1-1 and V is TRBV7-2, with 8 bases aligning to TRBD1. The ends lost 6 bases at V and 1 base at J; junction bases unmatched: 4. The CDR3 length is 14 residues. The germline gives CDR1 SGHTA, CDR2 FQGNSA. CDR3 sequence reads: CASRQGAENTEAFF. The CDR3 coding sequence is TGTGCCAGCAGGCAGGGGGCCGAGAACACTGAAGCTTTCTTT.

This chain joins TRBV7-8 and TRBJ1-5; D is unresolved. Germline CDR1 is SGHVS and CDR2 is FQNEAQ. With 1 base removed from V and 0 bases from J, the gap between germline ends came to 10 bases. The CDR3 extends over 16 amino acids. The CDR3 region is CASSLVREYSNQPQHF. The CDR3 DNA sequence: TGTGCCAGCAGCTTAGTCAGAGAATATAGCAATCAGCCCCAGCATTTT.

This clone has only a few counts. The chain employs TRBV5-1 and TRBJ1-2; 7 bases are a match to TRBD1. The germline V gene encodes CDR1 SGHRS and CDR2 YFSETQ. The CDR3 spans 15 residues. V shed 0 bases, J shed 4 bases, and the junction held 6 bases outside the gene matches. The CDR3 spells CASSLDGQEAYGYTF. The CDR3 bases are TGCGCCAGCAGCTTGGATGGACAGGAAGCCTATGGCTACACCTTC.

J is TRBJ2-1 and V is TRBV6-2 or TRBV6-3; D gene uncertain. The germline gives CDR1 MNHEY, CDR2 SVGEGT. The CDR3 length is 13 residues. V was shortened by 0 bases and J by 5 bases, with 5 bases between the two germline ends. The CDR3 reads CASSYSADNEQFF. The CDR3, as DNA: TGTGCCAGCAGTTACTCTGCCGACAATGAGCAGTTCTTC.

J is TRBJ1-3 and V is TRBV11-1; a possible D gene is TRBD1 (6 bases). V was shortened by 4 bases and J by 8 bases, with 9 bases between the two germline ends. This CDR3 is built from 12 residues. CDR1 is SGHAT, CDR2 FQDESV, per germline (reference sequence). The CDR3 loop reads CASSSQGHTIYF. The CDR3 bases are TGTGCCAGCAGCTCACAGGGACACACCATATATTTT.

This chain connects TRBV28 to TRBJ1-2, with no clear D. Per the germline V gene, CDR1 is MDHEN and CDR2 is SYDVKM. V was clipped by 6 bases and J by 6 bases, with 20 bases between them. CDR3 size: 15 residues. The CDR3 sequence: CASSAVVGRPHGYTF. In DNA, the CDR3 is TGTGCCAGCAGCGCAGTTGTAGGCAGGCCGCATGGCTACACCTTC.

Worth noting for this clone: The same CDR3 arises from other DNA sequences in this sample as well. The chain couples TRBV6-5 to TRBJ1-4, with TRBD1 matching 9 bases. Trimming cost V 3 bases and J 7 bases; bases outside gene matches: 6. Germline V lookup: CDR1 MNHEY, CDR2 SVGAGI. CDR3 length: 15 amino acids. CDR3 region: CASSYSDRGGEKLFF. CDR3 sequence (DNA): TGTGCCAGCAGTTATTCGGACAGGGGAGGTGAAAAACTGTTTTTT.

CDR3 in amino acids: CASTVSQGLYEQYF. The DNA of the CDR3 is TGTGCCAGCACAGTTTCGCAGGGGTTATACGAGCAGTACTTC. The chain couples TRBV6-5 to TRBJ2-7, with D perhaps matching TRBD1 (6 bases). The V and J ends lost 7 bases and 4 bases respectively, with 17 bases between them. This CDR3 is 14 amino acids long. CDR1 is MNHEY and CDR2 is SVGAGI in the germline V gene.

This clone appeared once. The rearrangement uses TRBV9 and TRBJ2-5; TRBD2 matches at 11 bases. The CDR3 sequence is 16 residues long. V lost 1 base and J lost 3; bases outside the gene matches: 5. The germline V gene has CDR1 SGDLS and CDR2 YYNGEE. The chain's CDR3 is CASSVSLLAGEETQYF. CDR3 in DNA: TGTGCCAGCAGCGTATCATTACTAGCGGGAGAAGAGACCCAGTACTTC. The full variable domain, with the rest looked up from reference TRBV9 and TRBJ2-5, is DSGVTQTPKHLITATGQRVTLRCSPRSGDLSVYWYQQSLDQGLQFLIQYYNGEERAKGNILERFSAQQFPDLHSELNLSSLELGDSALYFCASSVSLLAGEETQYFGPGTRLLVL.

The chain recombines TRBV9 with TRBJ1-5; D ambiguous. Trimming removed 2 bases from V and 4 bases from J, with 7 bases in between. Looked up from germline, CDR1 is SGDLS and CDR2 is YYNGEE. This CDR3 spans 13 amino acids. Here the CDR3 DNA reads TGTGCCAGCAGCGTCTCTGGGAATCAGCCCCAGCATTTT. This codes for CASSVSGNQPQHF. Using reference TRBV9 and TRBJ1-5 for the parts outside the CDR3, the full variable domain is DSGVTQTPKHLITATGQRVTLRCSPRSGDLSVYWYQQSLDQGLQFLIQYYNGEERAKGNILERFSAQQFPDLHSELNLSSLELGDSALYFCASSVSGNQPQHFGDGTRLSIL.